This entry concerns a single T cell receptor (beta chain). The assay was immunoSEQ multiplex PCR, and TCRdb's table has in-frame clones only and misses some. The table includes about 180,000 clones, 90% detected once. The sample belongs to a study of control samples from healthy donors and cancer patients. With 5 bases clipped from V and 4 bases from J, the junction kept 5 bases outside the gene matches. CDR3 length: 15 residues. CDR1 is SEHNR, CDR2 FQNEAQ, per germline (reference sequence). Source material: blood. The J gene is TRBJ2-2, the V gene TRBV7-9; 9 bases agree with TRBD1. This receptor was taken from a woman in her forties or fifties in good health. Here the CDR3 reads CASSLGQGSTGELFF. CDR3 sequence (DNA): TGTGCCAGCAGCCTCGGACAGGGGAGCACCGGGGAGCTGTTTTTT.